The 20 T cell receptor beta chains reported below all come from one sample, sequenced in a study. One entry per CDR3 protein, called by TCRdb with MiXCR from the RT-PCR reads. This table has more than 550,000 distinct CDR3 sequences, approximately 15% appearing once. The sequenced material came from memory CD4+ T cells from blood. These receptors all stem from a female donor in good health, serving as a healthy control.

This clonotype was detected only a few times. The chain joins TRBV20-1 to TRBJ2-3; D ambiguous. Germline CDR1 and CDR2: DFQATT and SNEGSKA (reference sequence). CDR3 size: 12 residues. The ends were cut back, 7 bases at V and 0 bases at J, with 8 bases in the middle. The CDR3 loop is CSGPDSTDTQYF. The CDR3 DNA is TGCAGTGGCCCGGATAGCACAGATACGCAGTATTTT.

This clonotype was counted at least ten times. The V and J genes are TRBV6-2 or TRBV6-3 and TRBJ1-1; D might be TRBD1 (6 bases). V lost 6 bases to trimming and J lost 11 bases, with 16 bases between them. The germline V gene has CDR1 MNHEY and CDR2 SVGEGT. This CDR3 comprises 12 residues. The CDR3 region is CASSRGSMRAFF. In DNA form, the CDR3 reads TGTGCCAGCAGCAGGGGATCCATGCGGGCTTTCTTT.

The chain carries TRBV20-1 and TRBJ2-1; D is undetermined. From germline, CDR1 is DFQATT and CDR2 SNEGSKA (reference sequence). V lost 1 base and J 0 bases, leaving 10 bases between the germline ends. This CDR3 has 15 residues. CDR3 DNA sequence: TGCAGTGCTAGAGTCCCGTGGAGCTCCTACAATGAGCAGTTCTTC. Amino acid sequence: CSARVPWSSYNEQFF.

This clonotype was seen a few times. The rearrangement joins TRBV27 to TRBJ2-6, with 8 bases aligning to TRBD1. This CDR3 has 18 residues. The germline CDR1 and CDR2 sequences are MNHEY and SMNVEV (reference sequence). V gave up 1 base and J gave up 1 base; unmatched junction bases: 6. CDR3 sequence (DNA): TGTGCCAGCAGTTTATGGGGGACAGGTAGTTCTGGGGCCAACGTCCTGACTTTC. Protein sequence: CASSLWGTGSSGANVLTF.

This clonotype has just a few counts. The chain couples TRBV3-1 to TRBJ2-7; 10 positions match TRBD1. J lost 5 bases, V lost 1 base, and 2 bases had no gene match. The CDR3 extends over 14 amino acids. The germline CDR1 and CDR2 sequences are LGHDT and YNNKEL (reference sequence). CDR3 loop: CASSQVDRGHEQYF. In DNA form, the CDR3 reads TGTGCCAGCAGCCAAGTAGACAGGGGGCACGAGCAGTACTTC.

The V and J genes are TRBV29-1 and TRBJ1-1, with 10 bases aligning to TRBD1. Germline-derived CDR1 and CDR2 are SQVTM and ANQGSEA. The CDR3 has 15 residues. This chain's CDR3 is CSILRDRGANTEAFF. Written as DNA, the CDR3 is TGCTCAATTCTCCGGGACAGGGGCGCGAACACTGAAGCTTTCTTT. Full variable domain (outside the CDR3, taken from reference TRBV29-1 and TRBJ1-1): SAVISQKPSRDICQRGTSLTIQCQVDSQVTMMFWYRQQPGQSLTLIATANQGSEATYESGFVIDKFPISRPNLTFSTLTVSNMSPEDSSIYLCSILRDRGANTEAFFGQGTRLTVV.

In this sample, this clonotype turned up many times. V is TRBV5-1 and J is TRBJ2-7; no definite D call. V was clipped by 2 bases and J by 0 bases, with 9 bases between them. The CDR3 extends over 14 amino acids. Germline V gives CDR1 SGHRS, CDR2 YFSETQ. The CDR3 here is CASSFSLNSYEQYF. The CDR3 DNA follows: TGCGCCAGCAGCTTTTCTCTGAACTCCTACGAGCAGTACTTC. The complete variable domain, with remaining parts taken from reference TRBV5-1 and TRBJ2-7, reads KAGVTQTPRYLIKTRGQQVTLSCSPISGHRSVSWYQQTPGQGLQFLFEYFSETQRNKGNFPGRFSGRQFSNSRSEMNVSTLELGDSALYLCASSFSLNSYEQYFGPGTRLTVT.

This chain joins TRBV28 and TRBJ2-7, with D hard to call. Germline CDR1 reads MDHEN; CDR2 reads SYDVKM. The CDR3 length is 14 residues. The V gene lost 8 bases and the J gene lost 0 bases, with 14 bases spanning the gap. The CDR3 nucleotides read TGTGCCAGCCTCCCGGGCGATAGCTCCTACGAGCAGTACTTC. This encodes CASLPGDSSYEQYF.

Here the CDR3 reads CATSDLKGQGIADTQYF. The CDR3 DNA follows: TGTGCCACCAGTGATTTAAAGGGACAGGGAATTGCAGATACGCAGTATTTT. This sequence joins TRBV24-1 and TRBJ2-3, with TRBD1 matching 9 bases. With 1 base clipped from V and 4 bases from J, the junction kept 8 bases outside the gene matches. The CDR3 loop spans 17 amino acids. Germline CDR1 is KGHDR and CDR2 is SFDVKD.

In regard to this clonotype: A much larger clone differs by one base, so this may be a read error. The chain uses TRBV20-1 and TRBJ2-4; 7 bases are shared with TRBD1. Germline V CDR1 and CDR2: DFQATT, SNEGSKA (reference sequence). This CDR3 spans 13 amino acids. The CDR3 DNA follows: TGCAGCATTAAGGGGGCGTCCAAAAACATTCAGTACTTC. It is translated as CSIKGASKNIQYF.

This clonotype was detected only once. A junction end diverges from the germline sequence, so it may reflect a read error. This chain joins TRBV5-1 and TRBJ1-1; no clear D. Germline V CDR1 and CDR2: SGHRS, YFSETQ. The CDR3 is 16 amino acids. The CDR3 region is CSSSLEFVRSGTEAFF. CDR3 bases: TGCTCCAGCAGCTTGGAGTTCGTTCGAAGCGGCACTGAAGCTTTCTTT.

The rearrangement joins TRBV3-1 to TRBJ2-7; TRBD1 aligns across 7 bases. The CDR3 is 15 residues long. V trimming: 4 bases; J trimming: 6 bases; junction bases outside the gene matches: 12. Germline CDR1 reads LGHDT; CDR2 reads YNNKEL (reference sequence). The CDR3 DNA reads TGTGCCAGCAGCCTAGGGCCGACAGGGTCGGGCGAGCAGTACTTC. This gives the protein CASSLGPTGSGEQYF.

The V and J genes are TRBV28 and TRBJ1-1, with 7 bases aligning to TRBD1. The V and J ends lost 11 bases and 0 bases, in that order; junction bases with no gene match: 9. CDR3 length: 14 amino acids. CDR1 MDHEN and CDR2 SYDVKM come from the germline V gene. As DNA, the CDR3 is TGTGCCGGACGGACAGGTTCAATGAACACTGAAGCTTTCTTT. Translating gives CAGRTGSMNTEAFF. The whole variable domain, remainder taken from reference TRBV28 and TRBJ1-1, is DVKVTQSSRYLVKRTGEKVFLECVQDMDHENMFWYRQDPGLGLRLIYFSYDVKMKEKGDIPEGYSVSREKKERFSLILESASTNQTSMYLCAGRTGSMNTEAFFGQGTRLTVV.

This clonotype was counted many times. The chain joins TRBV7-2 to TRBJ1-2; 8 bases are shared with TRBD1. This CDR3 has 14 residues. Per germline, CDR1 SGHTA and CDR2 FQGNSA. Germline trimming cut 5 bases from V and 4 bases from J; bases unmatched to any gene: 6. This CDR3 is CASSPDRGPYGYTF. The CDR3 DNA reads TGTGCCAGCAGCCCCGACAGGGGTCCCTATGGCTACACCTTC.

Ten or more counts support this clonotype. The chain employs TRBV20-1 and TRBJ2-5; 11 positions agree with TRBD2. The germline CDR1 and CDR2 sequences are DFQATT and SNEGSKA (reference sequence). Unmatched junction bases numbered 14, after V lost 1 base and J lost 4 bases. This CDR3 region has 18 residues. CDR3 coding DNA: TGCAGTGCTAGAGGTGCCGGGACTAGCGGCGAGAGGGGAGAGACCCAGTACTTC. It encodes CSARGAGTSGERGETQYF.

The gene calls are TRBV10-3 and TRBJ1-5; no definite D call. CDR3 size: 14 residues. Per germline, CDR1 ENHRY and CDR2 SYGVKD. V lost 4 bases and J 0 bases, leaving 7 bases between the germline ends. DNA for the CDR3: TGTGCCATCAGTGGAGGAAATAGCAATCAGCCCCAGCATTTT. It encodes CAISGGNSNQPQHF.

This clonotype was counted a few times. This sequence joins TRBV27 and TRBJ2-7, with TRBD2 as a possible D gene (6 bases). In germline, CDR1 is MNHEY, CDR2 SMNVEV (reference sequence). CDR3 length equals 14 residues. V was shortened by 7 bases and J by 3 bases, with 16 bases between the two germline ends. CDR3: CASTGAGPSYEQYF. As DNA, the CDR3 is TGTGCCAGCACCGGTGCGGGGCCCAGCTACGAGCAGTACTTC.

The table lists this clonotype with many counts. The chain employs TRBV29-1 and TRBJ1-6; D gene unclear. CDR3 length equals 9 residues. From germline, CDR1 is SQVTM and CDR2 ANQGSEA. This CDR3 reads CSGRSPLHF. The DNA of the CDR3 is TGCAGTGGCCGTTCACCCCTCCACTTT. The entire variable domain, with the rest obtained from reference TRBV29-1 and TRBJ1-6, is as follows: SAVISQKPSRDICQRGTSLTIQCQVDSQVTMMFWYRQQPGQSLTLIATANQGSEATYESGFVIDKFPISRPNLTFSTLTVSNMSPEDSSIYLCSGRSPLHFGNGTRLTVT.

The chain recombines TRBV7-6 with TRBJ2-3, with TRBD2 matching 10 bases. This CDR3 region has 15 residues. The germline V gene encodes CDR1 SGHVS and CDR2 FNYEAQ. V was pared by 5 bases and J by 8 bases, with 10 bases of the junction left unmatched. CDR3 sequence (DNA): TGTGCCAGCAGCCCGCTAGCGGGAGAACTCGGTACGCAGTATTTT. Its protein is CASSPLAGELGTQYF.

This clonotype appeared many times. The chain is built from TRBV10-3 and TRBJ1-6, with D tentatively TRBD1 (6 bases). V lost 4 bases to trimming and J lost 1 base, with 14 bases between them. The CDR3 contains 17 residues. Germline CDR1 reads ENHRY; CDR2 reads SYGVKD. The CDR3 reads CAISGGPLGSYNSPLHF. The CDR3 coding sequence is TGTGCCATCAGTGGGGGGCCTTTGGGATCCTATAATTCACCCCTCCACTTT.